A selection of T cell receptor beta chains follows, all from one sample in a study of T-cell reconstitution after alpha-beta-depleted transplantation in children. From the PCR reads, TCRdb called clonotypes with MiXCR, one entry per CDR3 protein. Of 550,000 to 600,000 distinct CDR3 sequences listed, more than 20% are singletons. Sequenced material: PBMCs, mostly from graft donor cells, taken 360 days after TCRalphabeta/CD19-depleted stem cell transplant. The receptors originated from a boy under two years old who had a stem cell transplant for acute myeloid leukemia, so the T cells may come from the graft donor. Both conserved end residues are trimmed from each CDR3.

CDR3 length: 10; J gene: TRBJ1-2; V gene: TRBV29-1; CDR3 protein: SVDKTGYGYT
CDR3 length: 12; J gene: TRBJ2-5; V gene: TRBV12-3/TRBV12-4; CDR3 protein: ASSFGQGAQTQY
CDR3 length: 13; J gene: TRBJ2-7; V gene: TRBV7-2; CDR3 protein: ASSLGGSQAYEQY
CDR3 length: 15; J gene: TRBJ2-6; V gene: TRBV27; CDR3 protein: ASSLTGALSGANVLT
CDR3 length: 12; J gene: TRBJ2-7; V gene: TRBV29-1; CDR3 protein: SVRDRLSSYEQY
CDR3 length: 13; J gene: TRBJ1-6; V gene: TRBV20-1; CDR3 protein: SARARGAYNSPLH
CDR3 length: 11; J gene: TRBJ1-2; V gene: TRBV12-3/TRBV12-4; CDR3 protein: ASSWDGALGYT
CDR3 length: 12; J gene: TRBJ1-3; V gene: TRBV12-3/TRBV12-4; CDR3 protein: ASDTGAEGNTIY
CDR3 length: 14; J gene: TRBJ2-6; V gene: TRBV29-1; CDR3 protein: SVETGNVPGANVLT
CDR3 length: 12; J gene: TRBJ2-5; V gene: TRBV27; CDR3 protein: ASSLARQLGTQY
CDR3 length: 13; J gene: TRBJ2-3; V gene: TRBV6-1; CDR3 protein: ASREGLLNTDTQY
CDR3 length: 12; J gene: TRBJ1-4; V gene: TRBV28; CDR3 protein: ASSRWGRDEKLF
CDR3 length: 13; J gene: TRBJ1-6; V gene: TRBV20-1; CDR3 protein: SARDPGQGHSPLH
CDR3 length: 13; J gene: TRBJ1-5; V gene: TRBV6-1; CDR3 protein: ASRKQGNFNQPQH
CDR3 length: 11; J gene: TRBJ1-2; V gene: TRBV6-6; CDR3 protein: ASTEGRFYGYT
CDR3 length: 11; J gene: TRBJ1-2; V gene: TRBV10-3; CDR3 protein: ATTDTPDYGYT